The 17 T cell receptor beta chains reported below all come from one sample, sequenced in a study of cytomegalovirus exposure and HLA in healthy donors. Primers: 60 Vbeta forward and 13 Jbeta reverse. Using immunoSEQ multiplex PCR, the repertoire was profiled, and TCRdb retains in-frame clones only, with some absent. Of approximately 100,000 clones in the sample, around 72% were seen once. Specimen: PBMCs. The source of these receptors is a man aged 18-30 years in good health and CMV-seropositive.

This clone came up once. The gene calls are TRBV18 and TRBJ1-2; possibly TRBD1 for D (5 bases). The CDR3 extends over 14 amino acids. Trimming shortened V by 3 bases and J by 4 bases, and 12 bases separated the two germline ends. Germline-derived CDR1 and CDR2 are KGHSH and LQKENI. For the CDR3, the DNA is TGTGCCAGCTCACCGGGGCAGACAGTCTATGGCTACACCTTC. Its translation is CASSPGQTVYGYTF.

CDR3 residues: CASSPAASDSGAFF. DNA for the CDR3: TGCGCCAGCAGCCCAGCGGCAAGTGATAGTGGCGCTTTCTTT. The chain has TRBV5-1 and TRBJ1-1; D gene ambiguous. Germline CDR1 SGHRS, CDR2 YFSETQ. The CDR3 contains 14 residues. Deletions cut 4 bases from V and 11 bases from J, with 21 bases between.

The V gene is TRBV10-3, the J gene TRBJ2-7, with TRBD1 matching over 7 bases. The CDR3 has 14 amino acids. J lost 2 bases, V lost 3 bases, and 4 bases had no gene match. In germline, CDR1 is ENHRY, CDR2 SYGVKD. DNA for the CDR3: TGTGCCATCAGTGAAGGGACAGCAACCTACGAGCAGTACTTC. This sequence encodes CAISEGTATYEQYF.

The sample holds a few counts of this clone. V gene TRBV7-9 combines with J gene TRBJ2-1; D is unresolved. Trimming pared 3 bases from V and 9 bases from J, leaving 9 bases between. Germline loops: CDR1 SEHNR, CDR2 FQNEAQ (reference sequence). CDR3 length: 12 amino acids. The CDR3 spells CASSFQEAEQFF. CDR3 in DNA: TGTGCCAGCAGCTTTCAGGAAGCTGAGCAGTTCTTC.

The chain links TRBV6-5 to TRBJ1-2; D is unresolved. The germline gives CDR1 MNHEY, CDR2 SVGAGI. The CDR3 consists of 14 residues. Trimming removed 2 bases from V and 0 bases from J, with 7 bases in between. In DNA form, the CDR3 reads TGTGCCAGCAGTTACAACCCAGCTAACTATGGCTACACCTTC. This translates into CASSYNPANYGYTF.

This clone was found once. The chain links TRBV10-2 to TRBJ1-3, with D possibly TRBD1 on 6 matching bases. Germline V gives CDR1 WSHSY, CDR2 SAAADI. The germline V and J ends were trimmed by 2 bases and 0 bases, with 14 bases remaining between them. CDR3 length: 17 residues. The chain's CDR3 is CASSETRQVRSGNTIYF. DNA of the CDR3: TGCGCCAGCAGTGAGACGAGACAGGTCCGCTCTGGAAACACCATATATTTT.

The chain recombines TRBV9 with TRBJ1-5; no clear D. Germline values: CDR1 SGDLS, CDR2 YYNGEE. This CDR3 has 13 residues. V dropped 0 bases and J dropped 9 bases, with 10 bases sitting between them. CDR3 region: CASSVGPAGPQHF. DNA for the CDR3: TGTGCCAGCAGCGTAGGCCCGGCGGGGCCCCAGCATTTT.

The chain links TRBV5-1 to TRBJ2-7; D gene uncertain. The CDR3 contains 13 residues. Per germline, CDR1 SGHRS and CDR2 YFSETQ. V lost 7 bases to trimming and J lost 3 bases, with 14 bases between them. CDR3 amino acids: CASAGAAVYEQYF. The CDR3 DNA reads TGCGCCAGCGCCGGAGCAGCAGTCTACGAGCAGTACTTC. The full variable domain, with the rest looked up from reference TRBV5-1 and TRBJ2-7, is KAGVTQTPRYLIKTRGQQVTLSCSPISGHRSVSWYQQTPGQGLQFLFEYFSETQRNKGNFPGRFSGRQFSNSRSEMNVSTLELGDSALYLCASAGAAVYEQYFGPGTRLTVT.

The chain uses TRBV6-5 and TRBJ2-1; D may be TRBD1 (6 bases). The CDR3 contains 13 residues. Trimming removed 2 bases at V and 10 bases at J, with 12 bases between. The germline V gene encodes CDR1 MNHEY and CDR2 SVGAGI. CDR3 amino acids: CASSYTQGLEQFF. DNA of the CDR3: TGTGCCAGCAGTTACACACAGGGCCTCGAGCAGTTCTTC.

This chain's CDR3 is CASSMVRAETQYF. The CDR3 nucleotides are TGTGCCAGTAGTATGGTGAGGGCAGAGACCCAGTACTTC. The gene calls are TRBV19 and TRBJ2-5, with a possible D match to TRBD2 (5 bases). Germline V CDR1 and CDR2: LNHDA, SQIVND (reference sequence). The CDR3 runs to 13 residues. V lost 3 bases, J lost 4 bases, and 9 bases lay in between. Variable domain in full (rest from reference TRBV19 and TRBJ2-5): DGGITQSPKYLFRKEGQNVTLSCEQNLNHDAMYWYRQDPGQGLRLIYYSQIVNDFQKGDIAEGYSVSREKKESFPLTVTSAQKNPTAFYLCASSMVRAETQYFGPGTRLLVL.

V gene TRBV7-9 combines with J gene TRBJ1-2, with no clear D. Germline-derived CDR1 and CDR2 are SEHNR and FQNEAQ (reference sequence). Trimming took off 5 bases at V and 3 bases at J, with 16 bases between the two ends. This CDR3 spans 15 amino acids. The CDR3 here is CASSALALLDYGYTF. The CDR3 DNA reads TGTGCCAGCAGCGCCCTGGCCCTTCTCGACTATGGCTACACCTTC.

Concerning this clone itself: The missing conserved phenylalanine or tryptophan at the end of this CDR3 makes a read error likely. The chain joins TRBV5-4 to TRBJ2-3; no firm D call. Germline V gene data show CDR1 as SGHNT and CDR2 as YYREEE (reference sequence). This CDR3 is built from 12 residues. V was shortened by 4 bases and J by 6 bases, with 9 bases between the two germline ends. CDR3 in DNA: TGTGCCAGCAGCCATCGACTGGATACGCAGTATGTT. Amino acid sequence: CASSHRLDTQYV.

This sequence joins TRBV7-8 and TRBJ1-5; 10 bases map to TRBD1. V shed 2 bases and J 7 bases; nucleotides not matched to a gene: 8. Germline V gene sequence: CDR1 SGHVS, CDR2 FQNEAQ. The CDR3 contains 16 residues. The CDR3 DNA sequence: TGTGCCAGCAGCTTATCGGGACAGGGGATAAAGCAGCCCCAGCATTTT. Amino acid sequence: CASSLSGQGIKQPQHF.

The chain recombines TRBV10-3 with TRBJ2-2; 15 bases agree with TRBD2. Germline loops: CDR1 ENHRY, CDR2 SYGVKD. V lost 7 bases, J lost 6 bases, and 6 bases stayed unmatched. This CDR3 region has 16 residues. The CDR3 DNA follows: TGTGCCATCACCCCAGGACTAGCGGGGGGGGCCGGGGAGCTGTTTTTT. Its protein product is CAITPGLAGGAGELFF.

The V gene is TRBV4-2, the J gene TRBJ2-1, with 10 nucleotides matching TRBD2. Per germline, CDR1 LGHNA and CDR2 YNFKEQ. This CDR3 has 16 residues. Trimming removed 7 bases from V and 1 base from J; junction bases left unmatched: 7. The CDR3 DNA reads as TGTGCCAGCACCAATAGCGGGGGGAATTCCTACAATGAGCAGTTCTTC. Its protein is CASTNSGGNSYNEQFF.

This chain links TRBV6-4 with TRBJ2-1; 8 bases align to TRBD2. Germline-derived CDR1 and CDR2 are MRHNA and SNTAGT. The CDR3 is 16 residues long. The junction had 8 bases not matched to a gene; V was cut back by 0 bases and J by 7 bases. In DNA, the CDR3 is TGTGCCAGCAGTGACTCGCCCAGCGGGGGAGGGAATGAGCAGTTCTTC. As protein: CASSDSPSGGGNEQFF.

This chain joins TRBV25-1 and TRBJ2-5; 9 bases are shared with TRBD2. V lost 1 base, J lost 7 bases, and 10 bases stayed unmatched. CDR3 size: 16 residues. Germline CDR1 and CDR2: MGHDK and SYGVNS. CDR3 DNA sequence: TGTGCCAGCAGTGAATCTGGCGGGGGGGTGGTAGGGACCCAGTACTTC. It codes for CASSESGGGVVGTQYF.